Listed below are T cell receptor beta chains from one sample, sequenced in a study of OX40 agonist ivuxolimab in advanced cancers. Clones were sequenced by immunoSEQ multiplex PCR, and TCRdb holds only the in-frame ones, with some missing. The table has 60,000 to 75,000 clones, 91% seen once. This specimen consisted of CD4+ or CD8+ T cells sorted from blood, obtained in a trial of the OX40 agonist ivuxolimab. The receptors come from an adult with an advanced solid tumor such as melanoma, head and neck, liver or kidney cancer. Each CDR3 is given with its conserved first and last residue. Each record gives: V gene, clone size, J gene, D gene, CDR3 protein, CDR3 DNA. The D gene is left open where the match is weak. Clone sizes are given selectively: once, few, many, or a class where the clone is expanded.

v_gene: TRBV30
abundance: NA
j_gene: TRBJ2-1
d_gene: TRBD2
CDR3aa: CAWSVLAGRNEQFF
CDR3nt: TGTGCCTGGAGTGTACTAGCGGGGAGGAATGAGCAGTTCTTC

v_gene: TRBV11-3
abundance: NA
j_gene: TRBJ2-1
d_gene: TRBD2
CDR3aa: CASSLGSGRAGEQFF
CDR3nt: TGTGCCAGCAGCTTAGGGTCCGGGAGGGCTGGTGAGCAGTTCTTC

v_gene: TRBV5-6
abundance: NA
j_gene: TRBJ1-1
d_gene: NA
CDR3aa: CASSSSSLLGGTEAFF
CDR3nt: TGTGCCAGCAGCTCGTCTTCCCTCCTGGGGGGCACTGAAGCTTTCTTT

v_gene: TRBV6-5
abundance: NA
j_gene: TRBJ1-5
d_gene: TRBD1
CDR3aa: CASSGQGYNQPQHF
CDR3nt: TGTGCCAGCAGTGGACAGGGTTACAATCAGCCCCAGCATTTT

v_gene: TRBV6-5
abundance: NA
j_gene: TRBJ2-5
d_gene: TRBD2
CDR3aa: CASRISGGNQETQYF
CDR3nt: TGTGCCAGCAGGATTAGCGGGGGCAACCAAGAGACCCAGTACTTC

v_gene: TRBV9
abundance: NA
j_gene: TRBJ2-7
d_gene: TRBD2
CDR3aa: CASSGASGDYEQYF
CDR3nt: TGTGCCAGCAGCGGAGCTAGCGGGGACTACGAGCAGTACTTC

v_gene: TRBV27
abundance: NA
j_gene: TRBJ2-3
d_gene: TRBD1
CDR3aa: CASRNRGGGDTQYF
CDR3nt: TGTGCCAGCAGGAACAGGGGTGGGGGAGATACGCAGTATTTT

v_gene: TRBV19
abundance: NA
j_gene: TRBJ2-3
d_gene: NA
CDR3aa: CASSIDPLLELPDTQYF
CDR3nt: TGTGCCAGTAGTATAGATCCGTTGCTAGAATTACCGGATACGCAGTATTTT

v_gene: TRBV2
abundance: NA
j_gene: TRBJ2-3
d_gene: NA
CDR3aa: CANGDLTDTQYF
CDR3nt: TGTGCCAACGGGGACCTGACAGATACGCAGTATTTT

v_gene: TRBV7-9
abundance: NA
j_gene: TRBJ2-7
d_gene: TRBD2
CDR3aa: CASSTEAGELAYEQYF
CDR3nt: TGTGCCAGCAGTACCGAAGCGGGAGAGCTCGCCTACGAGCAGTACTTC

v_gene: TRBV7-7
abundance: NA
j_gene: TRBJ2-5
d_gene: TRBD2
CDR3aa: CASSLGRGGRETQYF
CDR3nt: TGTGCTAGCAGCTTGGGTCGGGGGGGACGAGAGACCCAGTACTTC

v_gene: TRBV7-3
abundance: NA
j_gene: TRBJ2-3
d_gene: TRBD2
CDR3aa: CASSSLAGVGTDTQYF
CDR3nt: TGTGCCAGCAGCTCCCTAGCGGGAGTAGGCACAGATACGCAGTATTTT

v_gene: TRBV9
abundance: NA
j_gene: TRBJ2-2
d_gene: NA
CDR3aa: CASKQGNTGELFF
CDR3nt: TGTGCCAGCAAACAGGGGAACACCGGGGAGCTGTTTTTT

v_gene: TRBV4-3
abundance: NA
j_gene: TRBJ2-1
d_gene: NA
CDR3aa: CASSQGTSSYNEQFF
CDR3nt: TGCGCCAGCAGCCAAGGGACGAGCTCCTACAATGAGCAGTTCTTC

v_gene: TRBV28
abundance: NA
j_gene: TRBJ2-5
d_gene: NA
CDR3aa: CASKPPGTAQETQYF
CDR3nt: TGTGCCAGCAAACCTCCCGGGACGGCCCAAGAGACCCAGTACTTC

v_gene: TRBV28
abundance: NA
j_gene: TRBJ1-4
d_gene: TRBD1
CDR3aa: CASSFPGVRGLSEKLFF
CDR3nt: TGTGCCAGCAGTTTTCCCGGAGTGAGGGGGCTTAGTGAAAAACTGTTTTTT

v_gene: TRBV4-1
abundance: NA
j_gene: TRBJ2-5
d_gene: NA
CDR3aa: CASSPYDGQETQYF
CDR3nt: TGCGCCAGCAGCCCTTACGACGGCCAAGAGACCCAGTACTTC

v_gene: TRBV7-9
abundance: NA
j_gene: TRBJ2-7
d_gene: NA
CDR3aa: CASSSGTPGREQYF
CDR3nt: TGTGCCAGCAGCTCCGGGACGCCGGGCCGAGAGCAGTACTTC

v_gene: TRBV6-6
abundance: NA
j_gene: TRBJ2-2
d_gene: NA
CDR3aa: CATPQASTGELFF
CDR3nt: TGTGCCACCCCGCAGGCCTCCACCGGGGAGCTGTTTTTT

v_gene: TRBV7-6
abundance: few
j_gene: TRBJ1-1
d_gene: NA
CDR3aa: CASSQEKGLEAFF
CDR3nt: TGTGCCAGCAGTCAGGAGAAGGGTTTGGAAGCTTTCTTT

v_gene: TRBV6-6
abundance: NA
j_gene: TRBJ1-1
d_gene: NA
CDR3aa: CASSYTLGTNTEAFF
CDR3nt: TGTGCCAGCAGTTACACGCTGGGGACCAACACTGAAGCTTTCTTT

v_gene: TRBV7-6
abundance: NA
j_gene: TRBJ2-1
d_gene: TRBD1
CDR3aa: CASSMGQHNEQFF
CDR3nt: TGTGCCAGCAGCATGGGACAGCACAATGAGCAGTTCTTC

v_gene: TRBV11-2
abundance: NA
j_gene: TRBJ1-2
d_gene: NA
CDR3aa: CASSGDANYGYTF
CDR3nt: TGTGCCAGCAGTGGGGACGCCAACTATGGCTACACCTTC

v_gene: TRBV7-9
abundance: once
j_gene: TRBJ2-5
d_gene: TRBD1
CDR3aa: CASSQQGRETQYF
CDR3nt: TGTGCCAGCAGCCAACAGGGGAGAGAGACCCAGTACTTC

v_gene: TRBV7-9
abundance: NA
j_gene: TRBJ1-2
d_gene: NA
CDR3aa: CASSYAPGQALGYTF
CDR3nt: TGTGCCAGCAGCTATGCCCCGGGACAAGCTCTTGGCTACACCTTC

v_gene: TRBV6-4
abundance: NA
j_gene: TRBJ2-3
d_gene: NA
CDR3aa: CASSEAGSTDTQYF
CDR3nt: TGTGCCAGCAGTGAGGCGGGTTCCACAGATACGCAGTATTTT

v_gene: TRBV11-3
abundance: NA
j_gene: TRBJ2-3
d_gene: NA
CDR3aa: CASSSGTAGTDTQYF
CDR3nt: TGTGCCAGCAGCTCCGGGACCGCCGGCACAGATACGCAGTATTTT

v_gene: TRBV19
abundance: NA
j_gene: TRBJ2-1
d_gene: NA
CDR3aa: CASSIFSADEQFF
CDR3nt: TGTGCCAGTAGTATATTTAGCGCCGATGAGCAGTTCTTC

v_gene: TRBV29-1
abundance: NA
j_gene: TRBJ2-1
d_gene: TRBD2
CDR3aa: CSVDGTSGRGYNEQFF
CDR3nt: TGCAGCGTTGATGGGACTAGCGGGAGGGGATACAATGAGCAGTTCTTC

v_gene: TRBV4-1
abundance: NA
j_gene: TRBJ2-6
d_gene: NA
CDR3aa: CASSQDPGGPFSGANVLTF
CDR3nt: TGCGCCAGCAGCCAAGATCCCGGGGGTCCTTTCTCTGGGGCCAACGTCCTGACTTTC

v_gene: TRBV7-8
abundance: NA
j_gene: TRBJ2-7
d_gene: NA
CDR3aa: CASSLGGPDEQYF
CDR3nt: TGTGCCAGCAGCTTAGGGGGACCCGACGAGCAGTACTTC

v_gene: TRBV7-3
abundance: NA
j_gene: TRBJ1-2
d_gene: NA
CDR3aa: CASRSDSAWGYTF
CDR3nt: TGTGCCAGCAGGTCGGACAGCGCTTGGGGCTACACCTTC

v_gene: TRBV5-6
abundance: NA
j_gene: TRBJ2-7
d_gene: TRBD2
CDR3aa: CASSEAGALGYEQYF
CDR3nt: TGTGCCAGCAGCGAAGCGGGAGCTCTTGGGTACGAGCAGTACTTC

v_gene: TRBV9
abundance: NA
j_gene: TRBJ1-3
d_gene: NA
CDR3aa: CASSVGDGNTIYF
CDR3nt: TGTGCCAGCAGCGTAGGGGATGGAAACACCATATATTTT

v_gene: TRBV7-6
abundance: NA
j_gene: TRBJ1-2
d_gene: NA
CDR3aa: CASSEDSPPVRGYTF
CDR3nt: TGTGCCAGCAGCGAAGACAGCCCGCCCGTACGAGGCTACACCTTC

v_gene: TRBV30
abundance: NA
j_gene: TRBJ1-2
d_gene: NA
CDR3aa: CAWGSWGVQGDGYTF
CDR3nt: TGTGCCTGGGGCTCGTGGGGGGTCCAGGGCGATGGCTACACCTTC

v_gene: TRBV6-5
abundance: NA
j_gene: TRBJ1-1
d_gene: NA
CDR3aa: CASSYSLGTEAFF
CDR3nt: TGTGCCAGCAGTTACTCGCTTGGCACTGAAGCTTTCTTT